The clone carrying this T cell receptor (beta chain) was observed a handful of times. Its antigen is undetermined. The CDR3 contains 13 residues. CDR1 and CDR2 from the germline V gene are LNHDA and SQIVND (reference sequence). Trimming took off 10 bases at V and 6 bases at J, with 15 bases between the two ends. The isolated RNA, all of it, was reverse transcribed, so expressed TCRB transcripts were what got sequenced. Deep immunoSEQ sequencing covered naive, central memory and regulatory T cell samples. Data came from immunoSEQ multiplex PCR; TCRdb stores just in-frame clones and leaves some out. The table records fewer than 650,000 clones, roughly a sixth of them present only once. The data originate from a study of beta chain features in type 1 diabetes. Findings and caveats of the study: Any role of HLA type in TCRB rearrangement remained unresolved here.

V gene TRBV19 combines with J gene TRBJ2-2; D might be TRBD2 (6 bases). Specimen: naive CD4+ T cells from blood. The sequence was collected from a man in his late teens or twenties in good health. In DNA, the CDR3 is TGTGCCACTCGGCGGAGGGAGCCCGGGGAGCTGTTTTTT. This gives the protein CATRRREPGELFF. Complete variable domain (other parts from reference TRBV19 and TRBJ2-2): DGGITQSPKYLFRKEGQNVTLSCEQNLNHDAMYWYRQDPGQGLRLIYYSQIVNDFQKGDIAEGYSVSREKKESFPLTVTSAQKNPTAFYLCATRRREPGELFFGEGSRLTVL.